These 27 T cell receptor beta chains were all obtained from the same sample, sequenced in a study of blood T cells in healthy people across ages. With a J-beta primer mix and a sample-barcoded 5' primer, a second PCR ran roughly 7 to 11 cycles. TCRdb reprocessed the 5' RACE reads via MiXCR and lists one record per CDR3 protein. The data show about 1.4 million distinct CDR3 sequences, with almost 60% seen just once and over 5.5% held by the top ten. Sequences were obtained from blood. The receptors shown here come from a man between 18 and 35 years old in good health.

The V gene is TRBV7-2, the J gene TRBJ2-3; D might be TRBD1 (5 bases). The germline V gene encodes CDR1 SGHTA and CDR2 FQGNSA. The CDR3 length is 14 residues. Trimming pared 2 bases from V and 4 bases from J, leaving 10 bases between. CDR3 DNA: TGTGCCAGCAGCTTACAAGACAGCTCAGATACGCAGTATTTT. It codes for CASSLQDSSDTQYF.

The V and J genes are TRBV2 and TRBJ2-3; the match to TRBD2 covers 8 bases. Losses at the gene ends were 6 bases for V and 6 bases for J; bases not matched to a gene: 14. Germline CDR1 reads SNHLY; CDR2 reads FYNNEI. The CDR3 runs to 16 residues. For the CDR3, the DNA is TGTGCCAGCAGAGCTACAACTAGCGGAGGAGGGGATACGCAGTATTTT. Amino acid sequence: CASRATTSGGGDTQYF.

This chain uses TRBV12-3 or TRBV12-4 with TRBJ2-1; 8 bases match TRBD1. Trimming took 5 bases from V and 6 from J; bases not matched to a gene: 9. The CDR3 loop spans 15 amino acids. The CDR3 here is CASSLRAGGINEQFF. The CDR3 bases are TGTGCCAGCAGTCTTAGGGCAGGGGGCATCAATGAGCAGTTCTTC.

V gene TRBV4-3 combines with J gene TRBJ1-5; D unclear. CDR1 and CDR2 (germline): LGHNA, YSLEER. With 0 bases removed from V and 4 bases from J, the gap between germline ends came to 13 bases. The length of the CDR3 is 16 residues. The CDR3 DNA reads as TGCGCCAGCAGCCAAGAAAAGGGTGGGGTAAATCAGCCCCAGCATTTT. Amino acid sequence: CASSQEKGGVNQPQHF.

J is TRBJ2-7 and V is TRBV29-1; D might be TRBD1 (6 bases). Trimming left V 7 bases short and J 10 bases short, with 26 bases between. The CDR3 is made up of 14 amino acids. The V gene's germline CDR1 is SQVTM and CDR2 ANQGSEA. The CDR3: CSDSPGHKSVPQYF. CDR3 bases: TGCAGCGACTCGCCGGGACACAAGTCTGTGCCCCAGTACTTC.

The chain carries TRBV7-9 and TRBJ2-6; TRBD2 matches at 8 bases. CDR1 SEHNR and CDR2 FQNEAQ come from the germline V gene (reference sequence). The V segment lost 4 bases and the J segment 2 bases; nucleotides outside the gene matches: 4. CDR3 size: 16 residues. The DNA for the CDR3 is TGTGCCAGCAGCTCGACGACTAGCGCTGGGGCCAACGTCCTGACTTTC. Translation: CASSSTTSAGANVLTF.

This clonotype was found a few times. The genes are TRBV27 and TRBJ1-5; D gene unclear. Germline V gene data show CDR1 as MNHEY and CDR2 as SMNVEV (reference sequence). CDR3 length equals 14 residues. V lost 1 base to trimming and J lost 6 bases, with 10 bases between them. The CDR3 nucleotides read TGTGCCAGCAGTTTATGGGTGGGTGGTCAGCCCCAGCATTTT. Protein product: CASSLWVGGQPQHF.

The V and J genes are TRBV2 and TRBJ1-6, with 10 bases that match TRBD1. Germline V gene data show CDR1 as SNHLY and CDR2 as FYNNEI. V lost 8 bases, J lost 7 bases, and 8 bases stayed unmatched. This CDR3 has 15 residues. The CDR3 reads CASGEPGQGNSPLHF. CDR3 sequence (DNA): TGTGCCAGCGGGGAACCGGGACAGGGGAATTCACCCCTCCACTTT.

The chain employs TRBV19 and TRBJ2-3; D is undetermined. The CDR3 is 14 amino acids. The V and J ends lost 1 base and 5 bases respectively, with 10 bases between them. The germline gives CDR1 LNHDA, CDR2 SQIVND (reference sequence). The CDR3 is CASSIVTPGDTQYF. DNA of the CDR3: TGTGCCAGTAGTATAGTAACCCCAGGAGATACGCAGTATTTT.

This clonotype has more than one count but fewer than ten. V gene TRBV10-3 combines with J gene TRBJ2-1; tentative D call: TRBD1 (6 bases). The CDR3 runs to 13 residues. The germline CDR1 and CDR2 sequences are ENHRY and SYGVKD. V lost 8 bases and J 5 bases, leaving 13 bases between the germline ends. The CDR3 DNA reads as TGTGCCATCGTCCGGGACACCGACAATGAGCAGTTCTTC. The encoded protein is CAIVRDTDNEQFF.

The V and J genes are TRBV7-9 and TRBJ2-7; D gene unclear. This CDR3 spans 15 amino acids. Trimming stripped 2 bases from V and 1 base from J, with 12 bases between. Germline lookup yields CDR1 SEHNR and CDR2 FQNEAQ (reference sequence). CDR3 residues: CASSLKKAQSYEQYF. The CDR3 DNA reads as TGTGCCAGCAGCTTAAAAAAGGCTCAATCCTACGAGCAGTACTTC.

The rearrangement joins TRBV2 to TRBJ1-1; a possible D gene is TRBD1 (6 bases). The V end was cut by 8 bases, the J end by 0 bases, with 10 bases between. Germline V CDR1 and CDR2: SNHLY, FYNNEI. The length of the CDR3 is 13 residues. The CDR3 region has the DNA TGTGCCAGCCGGGACACCCTGAACACTGAAGCTTTCTTT. Its protein product is CASRDTLNTEAFF.

This clonotype was detected many times. The V and J genes are TRBV5-1 and TRBJ2-1, with 12 bases that match TRBD2. V trimming: 2 bases; J trimming: 0 bases; junction bases outside the gene matches: 21. CDR3 length equals 23 residues. Germline V lookup: CDR1 SGHRS, CDR2 YFSETQ. CDR3 DNA: TGCGCCAGCAGCTTTCTGCTAGCGGGAGGGGATTTGTTTGCTGCCGTCTCCTACAATGAGCAGTTCTTC. Protein product: CASSFLLAGGDLFAAVSYNEQFF.

The chain uses TRBV4-1 and TRBJ1-5, with TRBD1 identical over 9 bases. This CDR3 comprises 15 residues. Germline CDR1 and CDR2: MGHRA and YSYEKL. The V gene end was trimmed by 8 bases and the J gene end by 4 bases; junction bases not matched to a gene: 9. The CDR3 is CASSYQGQGNQPQHF. CDR3 nucleotides: TGCGCCAGCTCGTACCAGGGACAGGGTAATCAGCCCCAGCATTTT.

The J gene is TRBJ2-2, the V gene TRBV4-2; D remains unclear. The germline CDR1 and CDR2 sequences are LGHNA and YNFKEQ. Trimming took 1 base from V and 9 from J, leaving 21 bases between them. The CDR3 is made up of 17 amino acids. CDR3 sequence (DNA): TGTGCCAGCAGCCAAGGTTACCGTCAGCCAGTCTTCCGGGAGCTGTTTTTT. Amino acids: CASSQGYRQPVFRELFF.

V and J are TRBV7-9 and TRBJ2-5; 8 positions agree with TRBD2. With 5 bases clipped from V and 3 bases from J, the junction kept 8 bases outside the gene matches. The CDR3 runs to 15 residues. Germline V gene sequence: CDR1 SEHNR, CDR2 FQNEAQ (reference sequence). Written as DNA, the CDR3 is TGTGCCAGCAGCACCTCCGGGACTAGAAAAGAGACCCAGTACTTC. It translates to CASSTSGTRKETQYF.

V gene TRBV7-2 combines with J gene TRBJ1-2, with 10 bases fitting TRBD1. Trimming removed 1 base from V and 2 bases from J; junction bases left unmatched: 7. Germline lookup yields CDR1 SGHTA and CDR2 FQGNSA. The CDR3 contains 17 residues. Here the CDR3 reads CASSLVSGTGANYGYTF. CDR3 DNA sequence: TGTGCCAGCAGCTTAGTTAGCGGGACAGGGGCCAACTATGGCTACACCTTC.

The rearrangement uses TRBV6-1 and TRBJ2-3, with 12 positions matching TRBD2. The CDR3 is 15 amino acids. V shed 7 bases, J shed 2 bases, and the junction held 4 bases outside the gene matches. Germline CDR1 MNHNS, CDR2 SASEGT. The CDR3 spells CASTLAGGPTDTQYF. The CDR3 DNA reads as TGTGCCAGCACCCTAGCGGGGGGGCCCACAGATACGCAGTATTTT.

This clonotype occurred many times. The chain employs TRBV29-1 and TRBJ2-7; 8 bases fit TRBD2. Trimming at V came to 2 bases and at J to 2 bases, leaving 2 bases not matched to a gene. The CDR3 length is 13 residues. The V gene's germline CDR1 is SQVTM and CDR2 ANQGSEA. The CDR3 loop reads CSVETSGTYEQYF. DNA of the CDR3: TGCAGCGTTGAAACTAGCGGTACCTACGAGCAGTACTTC.

The chain recombines TRBV29-1 with TRBJ2-7; 12 nucleotides line up with TRBD1. This CDR3 has 15 amino acids. V was pared by 7 bases and J by 4 bases, with 11 bases of the junction left unmatched. From germline, CDR1 is SQVTM and CDR2 ANQGSEA. CDR3 loop: CSAILGQGAPYEQYF. In DNA form, the CDR3 reads TGCAGCGCCATACTGGGACAGGGGGCGCCGTACGAGCAGTACTTC.

V gene TRBV15 combines with J gene TRBJ2-1; D assignment may be TRBD1 or TRBD2 (6 bases each). From germline, CDR1 is LNHNV and CDR2 YYDKDF (reference sequence). V was cut by 0 bases and J by 7 bases, with 13 bases left in between. The length of the CDR3 is 15 residues. DNA for the CDR3: TGTGCCACCAGCAGAGATCTGGGGGGCCGGAATGAGCAGTTCTTC. Its translation is CATSRDLGGRNEQFF.

This chain links TRBV11-1 with TRBJ2-1, with D possibly being TRBD2 (5 bases). The CDR3 extends over 15 amino acids. Germline V gene sequence: CDR1 SGHAT, CDR2 FQDESV (reference sequence). V was shortened by 1 base and J by 3 bases, with 10 bases between the two germline ends. The CDR3 DNA reads TGTGCCAGCAGCTTAGTTAACGGGATCTACAATGAGCAGTTCTTC. Protein: CASSLVNGIYNEQFF.

The genes are TRBV4-3 and TRBJ2-3; TRBD2 is a possible D gene (5 bases). The CDR3 extends over 18 amino acids. Between the trimmed V and J ends, which lost 1 base and 4 bases, there was a span of 21 bases. Germline V gives CDR1 LGHNA, CDR2 YSLEER. The CDR3 region is CASSQVRREVGSPDTQYF. The CDR3 DNA reads as TGCGCCAGCAGCCAAGTACGCCGTGAGGTGGGGAGCCCAGATACGCAGTATTTT.

This clonotype was detected ten times or more. The rearrangement links TRBV20-1 to TRBJ2-7, with TRBD2 matching 8 bases. The CDR3 is 14 residues long. V lost 0 bases, J lost 2 bases, and 3 bases stayed unmatched. Germline V gene sequence: CDR1 DFQATT, CDR2 SNEGSKA (reference sequence). The CDR3 reads CSARDPGLAYEQYF. In DNA form, the CDR3 reads TGCAGTGCTAGAGACCCGGGACTAGCCTACGAGCAGTACTTC.

In nucleotides, the CDR3 is TGTGCCAGCAGCCTCAGGACGGCTTGGGAGACCCACAATGAGCAGTTCTTC. This sequence encodes CASSLRTAWETHNEQFF. This chain joins TRBV7-9 and TRBJ2-1; D may be TRBD2 (5 bases). This CDR3 has 17 amino acids. V was clipped by 5 bases and J by 5 bases, with 22 bases between them. Germline V gene lookup returns CDR1 SEHNR and CDR2 FQNEAQ (reference sequence).

The V call is TRBV25-1, the J call TRBJ2-1; 11 nucleotides agree with TRBD2. V was pared by 1 base and J by 12 bases, with 8 bases of the junction left unmatched. The CDR3 extends over 15 amino acids. The germline V gene encodes CDR1 MGHDK and CDR2 SYGVNS. For the CDR3, the DNA is TGTGCCAGCAGTGAATTAGCGGGAGGGTCATCTCGGCAGTTCTTC. It is translated as CASSELAGGSSRQFF.

This sequence joins TRBV12-3 or TRBV12-4 and TRBJ2-3; maybe TRBD2 (6 bases). This CDR3 comprises 15 residues. V was shortened by 3 bases and J by 2 bases, with 12 bases between the two germline ends. CDR3 protein: CASSFTVAATDTQYF. In DNA form, the CDR3 reads TGTGCCAGCAGTTTCACGGTAGCGGCCACAGATACGCAGTATTTT.